Listed here is a single T cell receptor beta chain. TCRdb's table, derived via immunoSEQ multiplex PCR, lists solely in-frame clones and lacks some. This sample has roughly 180,000 clones, with around 85% found just once. The CDR3 totals 13 residues. Germline-derived CDR1 and CDR2 are MNHNS and SASEGT. Trimming took off 2 bases at V and 5 bases at J, with 10 bases between the two ends. This entry belongs to a study of blood T cell repertoires in COVID-19. Sequenced: PBMCs or T cells enriched from blood (not recorded which). The clonotype originates from a woman between 40 and 50 years old with acute COVID-19. The V and J genes are TRBV6-1 and TRBJ2-7, with a possible D match to TRBD2 (5 bases). The CDR3 DNA sequence: TGTGCCAGCAGTGAACACCTAGCCAACGAGCAGTACGTC. Translated: CASSEHLANEQYV.